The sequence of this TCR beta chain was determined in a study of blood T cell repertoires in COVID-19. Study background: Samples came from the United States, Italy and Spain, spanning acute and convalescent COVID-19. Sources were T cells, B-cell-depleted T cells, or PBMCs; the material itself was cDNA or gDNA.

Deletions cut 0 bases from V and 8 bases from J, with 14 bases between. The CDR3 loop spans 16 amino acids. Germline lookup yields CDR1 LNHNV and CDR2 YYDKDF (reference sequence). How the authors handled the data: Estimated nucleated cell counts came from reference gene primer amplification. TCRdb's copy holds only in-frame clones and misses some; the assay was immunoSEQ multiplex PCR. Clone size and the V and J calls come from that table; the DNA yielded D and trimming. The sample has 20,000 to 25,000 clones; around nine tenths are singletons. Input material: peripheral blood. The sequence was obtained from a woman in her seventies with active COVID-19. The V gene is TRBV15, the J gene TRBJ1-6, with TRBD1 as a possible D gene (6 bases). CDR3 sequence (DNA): TGTGCCACCAGCAGAGATAGGGCAGGGGCCTATTCACCCCTCCACTTT. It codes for CATSRDRAGAYSPLHF.